One sample yielded the 25 T cell receptor beta chains listed below, sequenced in a study of blood T cell repertoires in COVID-19. Profiling relied on immunoSEQ multiplex PCR, and the TCRdb table lists in-frame clones only, not all of them. The table records roughly 300,000 clones, approximately 87% of them present only once. The sample taken for sequencing was peripheral blood. These TCRs come from a woman aged 25 to 39 with COVID-19, enrolled during active disease.

The rearrangement uses TRBV7-9 and TRBJ2-3, with 8 nucleotides matching TRBD1. Germline V gives CDR1 SEHNR, CDR2 FQNEAQ (reference sequence). Trimming at V came to 5 bases and at J to 4 bases, leaving 5 bases not matched to a gene. The CDR3 consists of 14 residues. CDR3 region: CASSPQGAADTQYF. The CDR3 region has the DNA TGTGCCAGCAGCCCCCAGGGGGCCGCAGATACGCAGTATTTT.

The CDR3 here is CASSWGTVMNTEAFF. For the CDR3, the DNA is TGTGCCAGCAGCTGGGGGACAGTTATGAACACTGAAGCTTTCTTT. This rearrangement joins TRBV5-6 to TRBJ1-1; 7 bases are a match to TRBD1. CDR3 length: 15 amino acids. V was pared by 3 bases and J by 0 bases, with 5 bases of the junction left unmatched. The germline gives CDR1 SGHDT, CDR2 YYEEEE.

The chain has TRBV5-6 and TRBJ1-3; the match to TRBD1 covers 7 bases. CDR1 and CDR2 from the germline V gene are SGHDT and YYEEEE. The CDR3 has 16 residues. The V and J ends lost 1 base and 3 bases, in that order; junction bases with no gene match: 7. CDR3: CASSLLGQSLGNTIYF. In DNA form, the CDR3 reads TGTGCCAGCAGCTTGTTGGGACAGTCTCTTGGAAACACCATATATTTT.

The chain carries TRBV6-5 and TRBJ1-1; TRBD1 matches at 8 bases. Unmatched junction bases numbered 0, after V lost 6 bases and J lost 0 bases. The germline V gene has CDR1 MNHEY and CDR2 SVGAGI. The CDR3 runs to 13 residues. Here the CDR3 DNA reads TGTGCCAGCAGGGACAGGGTGAACACTGAAGCTTTCTTT. Its protein is CASRDRVNTEAFF.

The genes are TRBV2 and TRBJ2-2; TRBD2 matches at 7 bases. This CDR3 is built from 14 residues. V gave up 6 bases and J gave up 0 bases; unmatched junction bases: 1. CDR1 SNHLY and CDR2 FYNNEI come from the germline V gene. CDR3 nucleotide sequence: TGTGCCAGCAGCGGGACTACGAACACCGGGGAGCTGTTTTTT. This sequence encodes CASSGTTNTGELFF. The full variable domain, completed using reference TRBV2 and TRBJ2-2, is EPEVTQTPSHQVTQMGQEVILRCVPISNHLYFYWYRQILGQKVEFLVSFYNNEISEKSEIFDDQFSVERPDGSNFTLKIRSTKLEDSAMYFCASSGTTNTGELFFGEGSRLTVL.

V usage is TRBV19 and J usage is TRBJ2-1; 7 bases line up with TRBD2. CDR1 is LNHDA, CDR2 SQIVND, per germline (reference sequence). The CDR3 contains 17 residues. V was clipped by 3 bases and J by 2 bases; unmatched bases: 10. The CDR3 DNA follows: TGTGCCAGTAGTATGGCCGGGACTACCTACCCCTACAATGAGCAGTTCTTC. Translation gives CASSMAGTTYPYNEQFF.

The gene calls are TRBV15 and TRBJ1-6; D is uncertain. The CDR3 is 15 residues long. CDR1 and CDR2 (germline): LNHNV, YYDKDF (reference sequence). V was shortened by 2 bases and J by 4 bases, with 9 bases between the two germline ends. The DNA for the CDR3 is TGTGCCACCAGCAGAAGGGAGGATTATAATTCACCCCTCCACTTT. It is translated as CATSRREDYNSPLHF.

The rearrangement joins TRBV5-4 to TRBJ1-1; D is undetermined. Trimming cost V 0 bases and J 3 bases, with 6 bases left between them. Looked up from germline, CDR1 is SGHNT and CDR2 is YYREEE (reference sequence). The CDR3 extends over 13 amino acids. The CDR3 DNA reads as TGTGCCAGCAGCTTGGTGCGGGACACTGAAGCTTTCTTT. Its protein product is CASSLVRDTEAFF.

This chain connects TRBV21-1 to TRBJ2-3; no check of the table's D call, TRBD2, against the DNA was made. TRBV21-1 is termed a pseudogene. This CDR3 is 16 amino acids long. The CDR3 sequence is CASSKDGSGGLDTQYF. The CDR3 nucleotides read TGTGCCAGCAGCAAAGACGGTAGCGGGGGACTAGATACGCAGTATTTT.

This chain joins TRBV7-9 and TRBJ2-5; 9 bases match TRBD1. The CDR3 extends over 18 amino acids. Per germline, CDR1 SEHNR and CDR2 FQNEAQ (reference sequence). J was trimmed by 4 bases and V by 1 base; bases with no gene match: 13. The CDR3 is CASSLGTGVGLFGETQYF. CDR3 sequence (DNA): TGTGCCAGCAGCTTAGGGACAGGGGTAGGTTTGTTTGGAGAGACCCAGTACTTC.

The rearrangement uses TRBV5-1 and TRBJ1-2, with D perhaps TRBD1 (5 bases). The CDR3 is made up of 16 amino acids. Germline lookup yields CDR1 SGHRS and CDR2 YFSETQ. The V end lost 0 bases, the J end lost 4 bases, and 16 bases lay between the germline ends. DNA for the CDR3: TGCGCCAGCAGCTTGGCCGGTCAGGGTAGTATCTATGGCTACACCTTC. Its protein is CASSLAGQGSIYGYTF. The full variable domain, rest sourced from reference TRBV5-1 and TRBJ1-2, is KAGVTQTPRYLIKTRGQQVTLSCSPISGHRSVSWYQQTPGQGLQFLFEYFSETQRNKGNFPGRFSGRQFSNSRSEMNVSTLELGDSALYLCASSLAGQGSIYGYTFGSGTRLTVV.

This clone occurred many times. The chain carries TRBV3-1 (or the pseudogene TRBV3-2) and TRBJ2-6; tentative D call: TRBD1 (5 bases). Germline V gene sequence: CDR1 LGHDT, CDR2 YNNKEL (reference sequence). Trimming shortened V by 2 bases and J by 0 bases, and 14 bases separated the two germline ends. The CDR3 totals 18 residues. The CDR3 sequence is CASSQSGMRYSGANVLTF. The CDR3, as DNA: TGTGCCAGCAGCCAATCAGGGATGCGTTACTCTGGGGCCAACGTCCTGACTTTC.

The gene calls are TRBV6-2 or TRBV6-3 and TRBJ2-7; a weak D match, TRBD2 (6 bases). CDR3 length: 12 amino acids. The germline V gene encodes CDR1 MNHEY and CDR2 SVGEGT. The germline V and J ends were trimmed by 2 bases and 9 bases, with 11 bases remaining between them. CDR3 DNA sequence: TGTGCCAGCAGTTACCTCGGGAGAGTGCAGTACTTC. It encodes CASSYLGRVQYF.

V gene TRBV19 combines with J gene TRBJ2-2, with D maybe TRBD2 (5 bases). This CDR3 comprises 14 residues. In germline, CDR1 is LNHDA, CDR2 SQIVND (reference sequence). V was trimmed by 5 bases and J by 4 bases, leaving 11 bases between them. The CDR3 region has the DNA TGTGCCAGTAGTTTTTCGGCGGGCACCGGGGAGCTGTTTTTT. It codes for CASSFSAGTGELFF. Looking up the rest from reference TRBV19 and TRBJ2-2 gives the full variable domain: DGGITQSPKYLFRKEGQNVTLSCEQNLNHDAMYWYRQDPGQGLRLIYYSQIVNDFQKGDIAEGYSVSREKKESFPLTVTSAQKNPTAFYLCASSFSAGTGELFFGEGSRLTVL.

This clone appeared a single time. V is TRBV10-2 and J is TRBJ1-1; D is possibly TRBD1 (5 bases). The V and J ends lost 1 base and 11 bases respectively, with 14 bases between them. Germline assignment: CDR1 WSHSY and CDR2 SAAADI. This CDR3 has 13 residues. The CDR3 DNA follows: TGCGCCAGCAGTGAGTTGGGACTTCCGCAGGCTTTCTTT. Its protein product is CASSELGLPQAFF.

V usage is TRBV9 and J usage is TRBJ1-1; D perhaps matches TRBD1 (5 bases). CDR1 is SGDLS and CDR2 is YYNGEE in the germline V gene. V was pared by 2 bases and J by 3 bases, with 8 bases between. The CDR3 loop spans 13 amino acids. The DNA for the CDR3 is TGTGCCAGCAGCGTGGGGGGGTACACTGAAGCTTTCTTT. It specifies CASSVGGYTEAFF.

The rearrangement joins TRBV19 to TRBJ1-5; TRBD1 matches at 9 bases. This CDR3 comprises 14 residues. Losses at the gene ends were 4 bases for V and 8 bases for J; bases not matched to a gene: 6. CDR1 LNHDA and CDR2 SQIVND come from the germline V gene (reference sequence). CDR3 bases: TGTGCCAGTAGTAGAAACAGGGGGCTTGAGCCCCAGCATTTT. This translates into CASSRNRGLEPQHF.

The chain has TRBV6-5 and TRBJ1-2; D remains unclear. CDR3 length: 12 residues. With 6 bases removed from V and 4 bases from J, the gap between germline ends came to 9 bases. Germline-derived CDR1 and CDR2 are MNHEY and SVGAGI. In DNA, the CDR3 is TGTGCCAGCAGGTCCTTGGCCTATGGCTACACCTTC. Its protein product is CASRSLAYGYTF.

The chain carries TRBV5-1 and TRBJ2-1; TRBD2 is a possible D gene (7 bases). From germline, CDR1 is SGHRS and CDR2 YFSETQ. Trimming stripped 5 bases from V and 8 bases from J, with 17 bases between. This CDR3 contains 14 residues. CDR3 sequence: CASRREGVVDEQFF. DNA for the CDR3: TGCGCCAGCAGGAGGGAGGGGGTTGTCGATGAGCAGTTCTTC.

Only a few counts were recorded for this clone. The chain carries TRBV6-1 and TRBJ2-7; the D gene is possibly TRBD1 (5 bases). Trimming shortened V by 1 base and J by 1 base, and 11 bases separated the two germline ends. The germline V gene encodes CDR1 MNHNS and CDR2 SASEGT. The CDR3 spans 15 residues. The CDR3 DNA reads TGTGCCAGCAGTGAAGTGACAGCATTATCCTACGAGCAGTACTTC. This sequence encodes CASSEVTALSYEQYF.

In its sample, this clone was seen a few times. V usage is TRBV27 and J usage is TRBJ2-1; maybe TRBD1 (5 bases). CDR1 and CDR2 from the germline V gene are MNHEY and SMNVEV (reference sequence). The CDR3 length is 14 residues. The ends were cut back, 5 bases at V and 6 bases at J, with 14 bases in the middle. CDR3: CASSKLTGINEQFF. The CDR3 bases are TGTGCCAGCAGTAAACTAACAGGAATCAATGAGCAGTTCTTC.

The chain couples TRBV28 to TRBJ2-3, with TRBD1 as a possible D gene (6 bases). Germline assignment: CDR1 MDHEN and CDR2 SYDVKM. The CDR3 contains 18 residues. V was trimmed by 5 bases and J by 6 bases, leaving 27 bases between them. CDR3 DNA sequence: TGTGCCAGCAGTGCCCTCGGTGTAGGGACAACCGGGATGGATACGCAGTATTTT. Protein product: CASSALGVGTTGMDTQYF.

The chain couples TRBV5-1 to TRBJ2-7; TRBD2 matches at 8 bases. Germline CDR1 SGHRS, CDR2 YFSETQ. The CDR3 length is 15 residues. V was pared by 0 bases and J by 5 bases, with 7 bases of the junction left unmatched. Written as DNA, the CDR3 is TGCGCCAGCAGCTTGGTTGCGGGGGGCCGGGACGAGCAGTACTTC. Encoded protein: CASSLVAGGRDEQYF.

This clone was detected once. The chain joins TRBV4-1 to TRBJ2-7, with TRBD1 matching 7 bases. The germline CDR1 and CDR2 sequences are MGHRA and YSYEKL. This CDR3 contains 14 residues. J was trimmed by 3 bases and V by 4 bases; bases with no gene match: 6. The CDR3 DNA reads as TGCGCCAGCAGCCCACCAGGGGGTGTCTACGAGCAGTACTTC. It yields the protein CASSPPGGVYEQYF.

There are a few counts of this clone. The chain uses TRBV4-1 and TRBJ1-1; 9 bases match TRBD1. The V gene's germline CDR1 is MGHRA and CDR2 YSYEKL. The CDR3 is 13 residues long. Losses at the gene ends were 1 base for V and 10 bases for J; bases not matched to a gene: 4. CDR3 in DNA: TGCGCCAGCAGCCAAGTGGTGGACAGGGGAGCTTTCTTT. Translated: CASSQVVDRGAFF.